The rows below give T cell receptor beta chains drawn from one sample of a study of cytomegalovirus exposure and HLA in healthy donors. Using immunoSEQ multiplex PCR, the repertoire was profiled, and TCRdb retains in-frame clones only, with some absent. Of over 80,000 clones detected, 60% to 85% appear once; the ten largest clones hold approximately 16%. Sequences were obtained from PBMCs. These receptors were obtained from a man between 60 and 70 years old in good health and CMV-seropositive. The CDR3 runs from the conserved cysteine through the conserved F or W. The order of the fields is J gene, V gene, D gene, CDR3 length, clone size, CDR3 DNA, CDR3 protein. The D gene is left open where the match is weak. Clone size is shown for a subset of rows, as once, few, many or a class of expanded clone.

j_call: TRBJ1-5
v_call: TRBV7-3
d_call: TRBD1
cdr3_length: 14
clone_size: .
cdr3_nt: TGTGCCAGCAGCTCCGGACAGGGGAATCAGCCCCAGCATTTT
cdr3_aa: CASSSGQGNQPQHF

j_call: TRBJ2-2
v_call: TRBV25-1
d_call: .
cdr3_length: 13
clone_size: .
cdr3_nt: TGTTTCCGGGCAGGGCCTGACACCGGGGAGCTGTTTTTT
cdr3_aa: CFRAGPDTGELFF

j_call: TRBJ1-5
v_call: TRBV27
d_call: .
cdr3_length: 15
clone_size: .
cdr3_nt: TGTGCCAGCAGTCCGGGACCCCGGGGGAATCAGCCCCAGCATTTT
cdr3_aa: CASSPGPRGNQPQHF

j_call: TRBJ1-4
v_call: TRBV13
d_call: TRBD1
cdr3_length: 17
clone_size: .
cdr3_nt: TGTGCCAGCAGCGGACAGGGGGCCGGGCCAACTAATGAAAAACTGTTTTTT
cdr3_aa: CASSGQGAGPTNEKLFF

j_call: TRBJ2-7
v_call: TRBV7-6
d_call: TRBD1
cdr3_length: 17
clone_size: .
cdr3_nt: TGTGCCAGCAGCTTAGGCGGACAGGGCCCGCATTCCTACGAGCAGTACTTC
cdr3_aa: CASSLGGQGPHSYEQYF

j_call: TRBJ1-2
v_call: TRBV5-4
d_call: TRBD1
cdr3_length: 17
clone_size: .
cdr3_nt: TGTGCCAGCAGCCGGACAGGGACAACAATGAACCTCTATGGCTACACCTTC
cdr3_aa: CASSRTGTTMNLYGYTF

j_call: TRBJ2-2
v_call: TRBV5-1
d_call: .
cdr3_length: 18
clone_size: once
cdr3_nt: TGCGCCAGCAGCTACCAGCTCGGGCCGGGGAGGTACACCGGGGAGCTGTTTTTT
cdr3_aa: CASSYQLGPGRYTGELFF

j_call: TRBJ1-5
v_call: TRBV6-5
d_call: TRBD1
cdr3_length: 15
clone_size: .
cdr3_nt: TGTGCCAGCAGCCACCAGGGGGGAAGCAATCAGCCCCAGCATTTT
cdr3_aa: CASSHQGGSNQPQHF

j_call: TRBJ2-7
v_call: TRBV6-1
d_call: TRBD1
cdr3_length: 14
clone_size: .
cdr3_nt: TGTGCCAGCAGTGAAACAGGGGGAGGCTACGAGCAGTACTTC
cdr3_aa: CASSETGGGYEQYF

j_call: TRBJ1-2
v_call: TRBV19
d_call: .
cdr3_length: 12
clone_size: .
cdr3_nt: TGTGCCAGTAGTAAAAGGGAGGATGGCTACACCTTC
cdr3_aa: CASSKREDGYTF

j_call: TRBJ1-4
v_call: TRBV6-6
d_call: .
cdr3_length: 14
clone_size: .
cdr3_nt: TGTGCCAGCAAATCTGGTGCCGGGAGTGAAAAACTGTTTTTT
cdr3_aa: CASKSGAGSEKLFF

j_call: TRBJ2-4
v_call: TRBV5-1
d_call: TRBD1
cdr3_length: 14
clone_size: .
cdr3_nt: TGCGCCAGCAGCTCCCGGACAGGGGTGGACATTCAGTACTTC
cdr3_aa: CASSSRTGVDIQYF

j_call: TRBJ2-4
v_call: TRBV6-1
d_call: .
cdr3_length: 15
clone_size: .
cdr3_nt: TGTGCCAGCAGCCGGACAGACCGGGCCAAAAACATTCAGTACTTC
cdr3_aa: CASSRTDRAKNIQYF

j_call: TRBJ1-3
v_call: TRBV18
d_call: TRBD1
cdr3_length: 16
clone_size: .
cdr3_nt: TGTGCCAGCTCACCACCAGCACAGGGGGACCGAAACACCATATATTTT
cdr3_aa: CASSPPAQGDRNTIYF

j_call: TRBJ1-2
v_call: TRBV20-1
d_call: .
cdr3_length: 11
clone_size: .
cdr3_nt: TGCAGTGGCAGGGTTGACTATGGCTACACCTTC
cdr3_aa: CSGRVDYGYTF

j_call: TRBJ1-2
v_call: TRBV6-1
d_call: .
cdr3_length: 15
clone_size: .
cdr3_nt: TGTGCCAGCAGTGAATTGGACACTATAAACTATGGCTACACCTTC
cdr3_aa: CASSELDTINYGYTF

j_call: TRBJ2-6
v_call: TRBV5-1
d_call: .
cdr3_length: 18
clone_size: .
cdr3_nt: TGCGCCAGCAGCGTGGGACACGAAGGGGTCTCTGGGGCCAACGTCCTGACTTTC
cdr3_aa: CASSVGHEGVSGANVLTF

j_call: TRBJ1-1
v_call: TRBV6-4
d_call: .
cdr3_length: 15
clone_size: .
cdr3_nt: TGTGCCAGCAGAGCCAGGTCCACAATGAGCACTGAAGCTTTCTTT
cdr3_aa: CASRARSTMSTEAFF

j_call: TRBJ2-2
v_call: TRBV10-3
d_call: .
cdr3_length: 13
clone_size: .
cdr3_nt: TGTGCCATCAGTGAGTCTGAAGCAGGGGAGCTGTTTTTT
cdr3_aa: CAISESEAGELFF

j_call: TRBJ1-4
v_call: TRBV19
d_call: .
cdr3_length: 15
clone_size: .
cdr3_nt: TGTGCCAGTAGTATCGCACCTACAACTAATGAAAAACTGTTTTTT
cdr3_aa: CASSIAPTTNEKLFF

j_call: TRBJ2-1
v_call: TRBV7-9
d_call: .
cdr3_length: 15
clone_size: .
cdr3_nt: TGTGCCAGCAGCCGAGACGGGAGCTCCTACAATGAGCAGTTCTTC
cdr3_aa: CASSRDGSSYNEQFF

j_call: TRBJ1-1
v_call: TRBV19
d_call: .
cdr3_length: 15
clone_size: few
cdr3_nt: TGTGCCAGTAGTGCGAACCAGGGTAGCGGCACTGAAGCTTTCTTT
cdr3_aa: CASSANQGSGTEAFF

j_call: TRBJ1-2
v_call: TRBV7-2
d_call: TRBD1
cdr3_length: 14
clone_size: few
cdr3_nt: TGTGCCAGCAGCTCCACAGGGGGAAACTATGGCTACACCTTC
cdr3_aa: CASSSTGGNYGYTF

j_call: TRBJ2-1
v_call: TRBV5-1
d_call: TRBD1
cdr3_length: 14
clone_size: .
cdr3_nt: TGCGCCAGCAGCTTCTCCTCAGGGGGCTATGAGCAGTTCTTC
cdr3_aa: CASSFSSGGYEQFF

j_call: TRBJ1-4
v_call: TRBV6-6
d_call: TRBD1
cdr3_length: 13
clone_size: .
cdr3_nt: TGTGCCAGCAGTGACAGGGGGCGTGAAAAACTGTTTTTT
cdr3_aa: CASSDRGREKLFF

j_call: TRBJ1-5
v_call: TRBV7-2
d_call: .
cdr3_length: 17
clone_size: .
cdr3_nt: TGTGCCAGCAGCTCTCAACAGGGCCCTTATAGCAATCAGCCCCAGCATTTT
cdr3_aa: CASSSQQGPYSNQPQHF

j_call: TRBJ2-7
v_call: TRBV18
d_call: .
cdr3_length: 14
clone_size: .
cdr3_nt: TGTGCCAGCTCACCAGGGGGGAGCTCCTACGAGCAGTACTTC
cdr3_aa: CASSPGGSSYEQYF